This T cell receptor beta chain was found in a study of blood T cell repertoires in COVID-19 (dated by TCRdb to the early 2020s). With regard to the full study: Samples from collaborators originated in the United States, Italy and Spain and spanned both the acute and convalescent phases of COVID-19. The material from the prospective study consisted of cDNA or gDNA derived from T cells, B-cell-depleted T cells, or PBMCs. The dataset comprised deeply sampled blood TCRbeta repertoires from subjects exposed to, actively infected with, or recovered from COVID-19. The repertoires were made available in a free public database intended to serve as a resource for research on the immune response to SARS-CoV-2. The samples were drawn from two sources: the first 160 participants of the ongoing ImmuneRACE study, and some 1,300 subjects contributed by 6 global collaborators. Nearly every sample came with metadata listing a de-identified subject ID, COVID-19 status, age in years and sex. Where HLA class I and class II types were available, the types were taken from metadata supplied by the sample provider, not from assay-based typing. Study-wide conclusions, independent of this receptor: Clinical and demographic metadata were provided uncurated, with the amount varying by source and participant.

Concerning this clone: It has no known antigen specificity. One base away there is no much larger clone; base qualities are not given.

Its CDR3 holds 13 amino acids, cysteine through phenylalanine. The DNA shown is the 39-base CDR3, in frame from base 1. V and J are trimmed by 2 bases and 3 bases, and the gene matches miss 1 base of the junction. Per the germline V gene, SGHRS is the CDR1 and YFSETQ is the CDR2. Enrolling through a virtual design, the prospective study's participants ranged in age from roughly 18 to 95 years and lived across 24 United States geographic areas. In the prospective study, participants were assigned to cohorts based on the clinical history participants reported in a screening survey and a study questionnaire. For ImmuneRACE Cohort 3, a participant was defined as recovered based on two consecutive negative NP/OP PCR tests, clearance by a healthcare professional, or resolution of symptoms. Mobile phlebotomists in the prospective study collected whole blood, serum and a nasopharyngeal or oropharyngeal swab from every participant. Over an approximately two-month period, participants in the prospective study had the option of providing additional blood draws and questionnaires. Blood samples from the prospective study were shipped frozen or at room temperature prior to DNA extraction.

The immunoSEQ Assay, a bias-controlled multiplex PCR, was used to amplify TCRbeta CDR3 regions from genomic DNA. Processing in the source paper ran as follows. The number of nucleated cells in each sample was estimated by amplification of reference gene primers within the assay. To quantify the absolute abundance of each unique TCRbeta CDR3 rearrangement, sequence reads were collapsed and filtered. For each sample, productive Simpson clonality was calculated as the square root of Simpson's diversity index over productive rearrangements. The source is immuneACCESS, and TCRdb retained only in-frame sequences with V and J called. Part of the clones is not carried over; for the studies checked, unresolved V genes explain less than half of this, and the remainder is unexplained. V, J and clone size are taken as reported in that table, and D and trimming were inferred from the DNA itself. Here the sample has around 400,000 clones; over 85% occur a single time. The ten top clones hold 1.5% to 2% of the sample.

The TCR originated in a woman aged 30 to 39 who had recovered from COVID-19. Recombination connected TRBV5-1 to TRBJ1-2, with TRBD1 identical over 7 junction bases. Sequenced sample: PBMCs or T cells enriched from blood (not recorded which). The CDR3 has the sequence CASSFTGDYGYTF. Read as DNA, the sequence is TGCGCCAGCAGCTTCACAGGGGACTATGGCTACACCTTC.